Shown below are 22 T cell receptor beta chains from a single sample sequenced in a study of blood T cells in healthy people across ages. For the second PCR, which ran for roughly 6 to 11 cycles, a sample-barcoded 5' primer and a J-beta primer mix were used. One entry per CDR3 protein, called by TCRdb with MiXCR from the 5' RACE reads. The sample carries roughly 1.9 million distinct CDR3 sequences, roughly two fifths recorded once. Sequencing was carried out using blood. These TCRs come from a human donor in good health.

The rearrangement joins TRBV4-3 to TRBJ1-4, with 7 bases fitting TRBD1. Germline loops: CDR1 LGHNA, CDR2 YSLEER. The V gene end was trimmed by 1 base and the J gene end by 8 bases; junction bases not matched to a gene: 13. This CDR3 has 17 residues. The CDR3 bases are TGCGCCAGCAGCCAAGCCCGAATCAAACAGGGGTGGGAAAAACTGTTTTTT. The encoded protein is CASSQARIKQGWEKLFF.

The chain is built from TRBV5-5 and TRBJ2-3; D unresolved. V lost 4 bases to trimming and J lost 2 bases, with 14 bases between them. This CDR3 has 15 residues. Looked up from germline, CDR1 is SGHKS and CDR2 is YYEKEE (reference sequence). CDR3 sequence: CASSPPTHSTDTQYF. Written as DNA, the CDR3 is TGTGCCAGCAGCCCCCCCACGCACTCCACAGATACGCAGTATTTT.

The chain employs TRBV20-1 and TRBJ1-5; 7 bases are a match to TRBD1. CDR1 DFQATT and CDR2 SNEGSKA come from the germline V gene (reference sequence). V was clipped by 1 base and J by 1 base; unmatched bases: 4. CDR3 length: 15 residues. The CDR3 coding sequence is TGCAGTGCTAGAGTGGGGGGACAGAGCAATCAGCCCCAGCATTTT. Its translation: CSARVGGQSNQPQHF.

In its sample, this clonotype was seen a few times. The chain couples TRBV13 to TRBJ2-5; 7 nucleotides match TRBD2. Germline loops: CDR1 PRHDT, CDR2 FYEKMQ (reference sequence). CDR3 length: 11 amino acids. Trimming removed 5 bases from V and 12 bases from J; junction bases left unmatched: 6. CDR3 nucleotide sequence: TGTGCCAGCAGCCTCAGAGCGGGGAAGTACTTC. It yields the protein CASSLRAGKYF.

V is TRBV4-1 and J is TRBJ1-1, with D hard to call. With 0 bases removed from V and 6 bases from J, the gap between germline ends came to 17 bases. The CDR3 is made up of 16 amino acids. Germline V gene sequence: CDR1 MGHRA, CDR2 YSYEKL. This CDR3 reads CASSQESVRIASEAFF. The CDR3 DNA follows: TGCGCCAGCAGCCAAGAATCAGTCAGGATCGCATCTGAAGCTTTCTTT.

This clonotype occurred a few times. The V call is TRBV12-3 or TRBV12-4, the J call TRBJ2-3; perhaps D is TRBD1 or TRBD2 (6 bases each). This CDR3 has 16 amino acids. Trimming removed 2 bases at V and 0 bases at J, with 12 bases between. CDR3 DNA sequence: TGTGCCAGCAGTTTATGGGGGGCTGGAAGCACAGATACGCAGTATTTT. Protein: CASSLWGAGSTDTQYF.

This chain joins TRBV9 and TRBJ1-4, with D perhaps matching TRBD1 (5 bases). Trimming took off 3 bases at V and 4 bases at J, with 13 bases between the two ends. Germline V gene lookup returns CDR1 SGDLS and CDR2 YYNGEE. This CDR3 is built from 15 residues. CDR3: CASSERGGRNEKLFF. DNA of the CDR3: TGTGCCAGCAGCGAGCGCGGGGGACGTAATGAAAAACTGTTTTTT. The full variable domain, rest sourced from reference TRBV9 and TRBJ1-4, is DSGVTQTPKHLITATGQRVTLRCSPRSGDLSVYWYQQSLDQGLQFLIQYYNGEERAKGNILERFSAQQFPDLHSELNLSSLELGDSALYFCASSERGGRNEKLFFGSGTQLSVL.

This rearrangement joins TRBV29-1 to TRBJ2-5; 8 bases are a match to TRBD1. The CDR3 consists of 15 residues. The V gene's germline CDR1 is SQVTM and CDR2 ANQGSEA. The ends lost 5 bases at V and 1 base at J; junction bases unmatched: 9. The CDR3 loop reads CSVQWGQAIQETQYF. The CDR3 nucleotides are TGCAGCGTTCAATGGGGACAGGCTATCCAAGAGACCCAGTACTTC.

This sequence joins TRBV20-1 and TRBJ2-7, with D possibly being TRBD1 or TRBD2 (5 bases each). V was trimmed by 0 bases and J by 6 bases, leaving 18 bases between them. CDR1 and CDR2 from the germline V gene are DFQATT and SNEGSKA (reference sequence). CDR3 length equals 15 residues. The CDR3: CSARDRGRPSGEQYF. For the CDR3, the DNA is TGCAGTGCTAGAGACCGGGGCAGGCCCTCCGGCGAGCAGTACTTC.

This clonotype was seen a handful of times. The V call is TRBV5-1, the J call TRBJ2-3, with D unresolved. Germline lookup yields CDR1 SGHRS and CDR2 YFSETQ. V lost 0 bases and J 6 bases, leaving 8 bases between the germline ends. This CDR3 is 13 amino acids long. CDR3 sequence (DNA): TGCGCCAGCAGCTTGGAATTCCTGGATACGCAGTATTTT. Translation: CASSLEFLDTQYF.

In nucleotides, the CDR3 is TGTGCCAGCAGCCGGGTGAAGGGACCCTACAATGAGCAGTTCTTC. Its translation is CASSRVKGPYNEQFF. This chain links TRBV7-9 with TRBJ2-1, with D perhaps assigned TRBD1 or TRBD2 (5 bases each). V was trimmed by 5 bases and J by 2 bases, leaving 13 bases between them. Germline CDR1 is SEHNR and CDR2 is FQNEAQ (reference sequence). This CDR3 spans 15 amino acids.

Here the CDR3 reads CASSLAVERGPYNEQFF. The CDR3 DNA reads TGCGCCAGCAGCTTGGCCGTCGAGCGGGGACCGTACAATGAGCAGTTCTTC. The rearrangement links TRBV5-1 to TRBJ2-1, with TRBD2 matching over 7 bases. This CDR3 has 17 amino acids. V lost 0 bases to trimming and J lost 4 bases; unmatched junction nucleotides: 10. Germline V gives CDR1 SGHRS, CDR2 YFSETQ.

The chain couples TRBV5-1 to TRBJ2-1; TRBD2 matches 7 bases. The J segment lost 0 bases and the V segment lost 3 bases, leaving 6 bases of the junction unmatched. This CDR3 has 16 residues. Germline CDR1 SGHRS, CDR2 YFSETQ. The DNA of the CDR3 is TGCGCCAGCAGCTCTAGACTAGCCCTCTCCTACAATGAGCAGTTCTTC. Protein sequence: CASSSRLALSYNEQFF.

This sequence joins TRBV4-3 and TRBJ1-2, with 8 nucleotides matching TRBD1. This CDR3 region has 18 residues. Germline loops: CDR1 LGHNA, CDR2 YSLEER. V lost 1 base, J lost 5 bases, and 15 bases stayed unmatched. The CDR3 sequence is CASSQGHSGGGSWYGYTF. The CDR3 nucleotides read TGCGCCAGCAGCCAAGGACATTCAGGGGGCGGAAGTTGGTATGGCTACACCTTC.

This sequence joins TRBV3-1 and TRBJ2-5; 9 bases line up with TRBD2. V shed 0 bases and J 4 bases; nucleotides not matched to a gene: 12. Germline CDR1 reads LGHDT; CDR2 reads YNNKEL (reference sequence). The CDR3 runs to 18 residues. The CDR3 reads CASSQDFRAAGGRETQYF. CDR3 DNA sequence: TGTGCCAGCAGCCAAGATTTTCGTGCAGCGGGGGGCCGAGAGACCCAGTACTTC.

J is TRBJ2-1 and V is TRBV5-5; 10 nucleotides align to TRBD1. The CDR3 runs to 11 residues. Germline CDR1 SGHKS, CDR2 YYEKEE (reference sequence). The trim removed 3 bases at V and 16 bases at J, leaving 4 bases unmatched. The CDR3 protein is CASSWDRGSFF. The CDR3 bases are TGTGCCAGCAGCTGGGACAGGGGTAGTTTCTTC.

This clonotype was found a few times. The rearrangement joins TRBV6-6 to TRBJ1-5, with unresolved D. Germline CDR1 and CDR2: MNHNY and SVGAGI (reference sequence). V lost 3 bases to trimming and J lost 10 bases, with 10 bases between them. CDR3 length: 12 amino acids. The CDR3 spells CASSYRSDPQHF. The DNA of the CDR3 is TGTGCCAGCAGTTATCGCTCGGATCCCCAGCATTTT.

The chain couples TRBV20-1 to TRBJ2-7; the match to TRBD2 covers 9 bases. The DNA end is a closer match to TRBJ2-5, so the J assignment may be wrong. Germline values: CDR1 DFQATT, CDR2 SNEGSKA (reference sequence). The CDR3 length is 16 residues. Here the CDR3 DNA reads TGCAGTGCTAGTTGTAGCGGGGGCCGGATGGTGGAGACCCAGTACTTC. Its protein is CSASCSGGRMVETQYF.

This clonotype came up a few times. The V gene is TRBV28, the J gene TRBJ2-1, with 9 bases identical to TRBD2. CDR1 and CDR2 (germline): MDHEN, SYDVKM. The CDR3 extends over 17 amino acids. V trimming: 2 bases; J trimming: 5 bases; junction bases outside the gene matches: 10. The DNA for the CDR3 is TGTGCCAGCAGTTTACCGCCCTTAGCGGGGGTAAACAATGAGCAGTTCTTC. Its protein product is CASSLPPLAGVNNEQFF.

Turning to this clonotype: One junction end does not reproduce the germline sequence, and a read error may be involved. The chain is built from TRBV29-1 and TRBJ2-3, with D perhaps assigned TRBD1 or TRBD2 (5 bases each). The CDR3 is made up of 14 amino acids. CDR1 is SQVTM and CDR2 is ANQGSEA in the germline V gene. The CDR3 protein is CSVEDGAGLGTRYF. CDR3 coding DNA: TGCAGCGTTGAAGATGGGGCGGGCCTAGGTACGCGGTATTTT.

In regard to this clonotype: One end of the junction does not line up with germline, which may come from a read error. The CDR3 reads CACSLRESYEQYF. CDR3 sequence (DNA): TGTGCCTGCAGCTTGCGGGAGTCCTACGAGCAGTACTTC. The chain has TRBV7-8 and TRBJ2-7; 7 bases line up with TRBD2. Germline assignment: CDR1 SGHVS and CDR2 FQNEAQ. The CDR3 sequence is 13 residues long.

This clonotype has ten or more counts. The chain combines TRBV12-3 or TRBV12-4 with TRBJ2-6; D ambiguous. The ends were cut back, 0 bases at V and 1 base at J, with 4 bases in the middle. CDR3 length equals 15 residues. The CDR3 DNA follows: TGTGCCAGCAGTTTAGCGGAGTCTGGGGCCAACGTCCTGACTTTC. Protein sequence: CASSLAESGANVLTF.